Listed below are T cell receptor beta chains from one sample, sequenced in a study of T-cell reconstitution after alpha-beta-depleted transplantation in children. Using its own MiXCR run on the PCR reads, TCRdb lists one record per CDR3 protein. This sample has about 72,000 distinct CDR3 sequences; approximately 7.3% occur once, and the top ten carry around 2.4%. The sample consisted of PBMCs from the stem cell graft donor, taken from the stem cell graft. Every receptor here comes from a human donor who donated a stem cell graft to a child with acute lymphoblastic leukemia. CDR3s include the opening cysteine and the closing phenylalanine or tryptophan. The D gene is left open where the match is weak. Size is stated for part of the rows, as once, few or many counts, or as a class when the clone is expanded.

D gene | clone size | J gene | V gene | CDR3 protein | CDR3 DNA
TRBD1 | many | TRBJ2-7 | TRBV5-6 | CASSRWDRDYEQYF | TGTGCCAGCAGCCGGTGGGACAGGGACTACGAGCAGTACTTC
. | many | TRBJ1-2 | TRBV29-1 | CSVETGATNYGYTF | TGCAGCGTTGAGACCGGGGCCACTAACTATGGCTACACCTTC
TRBD2 | many | TRBJ2-7 | TRBV27 | CASSFRTSGMTAYEQYF | TGTGCCAGCAGTTTCCGGACTAGCGGGATGACAGCCTACGAGCAGTACTTC
TRBD1 | many | TRBJ1-3 | TRBV4-3 | CASSQDPQTGTVSGNTIYF | TGCGCCAGCAGCCAAGATCCCCAGACAGGGACGGTCTCTGGAAACACCATATATTTT
. | . | TRBJ1-1 | TRBV18 | CASSPRRLVEAFF | TGTGCCAGCTCACCAAGGCGACTCGTCGAAGCTTTCTTT
. | . | TRBJ1-1 | TRBV7-4 | CASSASRWGSDTEAFF | TGTGCCAGCAGCGCGAGTCGCTGGGGGTCGGACACTGAAGCTTTCTTT
. | many | TRBJ1-4 | TRBV27 | CASSRGMELFF | TGTGCCAGCAGTAGGGGGATGGAACTGTTTTTT
. | many | TRBJ1-6 | TRBV5-6 | CASSLARRTNSPLHF | TGTGCCAGCAGCTTGGCCAGACGAACCAATTCACCCCTCCACTTT
. | many | TRBJ2-3 | TRBV7-2 | CASSPKGGTDTQYF | TGTGCCAGCAGCCCGAAAGGGGGCACAGATACGCAGTATTTT
. | many | TRBJ2-4 | TRBV28 | CASTRGLGNIQYF | TGTGCCAGCACGCGGGGGCTCGGGAACATTCAGTACTTC
. | . | TRBJ2-3 | TRBV24-1 | CATSRRHESTDTQYF | TGTGCCACCAGTCGGCGACACGAAAGTACAGATACGCAGTATTTT
TRBD1 | . | TRBJ1-5 | TRBV12-3/TRBV12-4 | CASPPDRNNQPQHF | TGTGCCAGTCCTCCGGACAGGAACAATCAGCCCCAGCATTTT
. | many | TRBJ2-7 | TRBV11-2 | CASSLGVGRGVHEQYF | TGTGCCAGCAGCTTAGGTGTTGGCAGGGGGGTCCACGAGCAGTACTTC
. | few | TRBJ2-3 | TRBV18 | CASSPNQITDTQYF | TGTGCCAGCTCACCAAACCAGATCACAGATACGCAGTATTTT
. | many | TRBJ2-5 | TRBV11-2 | CAISLDRTAAGQETQYF | TGTGCCATCAGCTTAGATCGGACAGCGGCAGGCCAAGAGACCCAGTACTTC
TRBD1 | many | TRBJ2-6 | TRBV15 | CATSRKGQVSPGANVLTF | TGTGCCACCAGCAGAAAGGGACAGGTTAGTCCCGGGGCCAACGTCCTGACTTTC
. | many | TRBJ2-2 | TRBV2 | CASSERGSALNTGELFF | TGTGCCAGCAGTGAAAGGGGCTCCGCACTGAACACCGGGGAGCTGTTTTTT
. | many | TRBJ2-2 | TRBV7-2 | CASSLRGSVMNTGELFF | TGTGCCAGCAGCTTACGAGGGTCGGTAATGAACACCGGGGAGCTGTTTTTT
. | . | TRBJ1-5 | TRBV19 | CASSIAAGPNQPQHF | TGTGCCAGTAGTATAGCGGCCGGGCCAAATCAGCCCCAGCATTTT
. | many | TRBJ1-5 | TRBV7-9 | CASSASGTGNQPQHF | TGTGCCAGCAGCGCGTCCGGGACGGGCAATCAGCCCCAGCATTTT
. | many | TRBJ2-3 | TRBV14 | CASSQAGWFGTDTQYF | TGTGCCAGCAGCCAAGCCGGGTGGTTTGGCACAGATACGCAGTATTTT
. | many | TRBJ1-4 | TRBV20-1 | CSARVQGLAFGKLFF | TGCAGTGCTAGGGTCCAGGGGTTGGCGTTCGGAAAACTGTTTTTT
. | many | TRBJ2-3 | TRBV6-1 | CASSEFSSAVRDTQYF | TGTGCCAGCAGTGAATTCTCTAGCGCGGTCCGGGATACGCAGTATTTT
. | many | TRBJ2-1 | TRBV12-3/TRBV12-4 | CATTTENEQFF | TGTGCCACCACCACAGAGAATGAGCAGTTCTTC
TRBD1 | . | TRBJ1-3 | TRBV12-3/TRBV12-4 | CASSFEGAAGNTIYF | TGTGCCAGCAGTTTTGAGGGGGCGGCTGGAAACACCATATATTTT
TRBD2 | few | TRBJ2-5 | TRBV7-9 | CASSYRAGGGQETQYF | TGTGCCAGCAGCTATAGAGCGGGAGGGGGACAAGAGACCCAGTACTTC
. | many | TRBJ2-7 | TRBV5-5 | CASSFQGKVYEQYF | TGTGCCAGCAGCTTTCAGGGAAAAGTTTACGAGCAGTACTTC
. | few | TRBJ1-5 | TRBV6-5 | CASSYSSGQPQHF | TGTGCCAGCAGTTACTCATCCGGTCAGCCCCAGCATTTT
. | few | TRBJ2-5 | TRBV7-2 | CASLPPKGTQYF | TGTGCCAGCTTACCCCCGAAAGGGACCCAGTACTTC
. | many | TRBJ2-6 | TRBV12-3/TRBV12-4 | CASSMTVSGANVLTF | TGTGCCAGCAGTATGACAGTCTCTGGGGCCAACGTCCTGACTTTC
TRBD2 | many | TRBJ2-1 | TRBV3-1 | CASSQEGAGTSGSIEQFF | TGTGCCAGCAGCCAAGAAGGGGCAGGGACTAGCGGGAGTATTGAGCAGTTCTTC
TRBD1 | many | TRBJ2-7 | TRBV27 | CASRSPGQGINEQYF | TGTGCCAGCAGGTCGCCGGGACAGGGGATCAACGAGCAGTACTTC
. | many | TRBJ2-2 | TRBV7-9 | CASSSGELLTGELFF | TGTGCCAGCAGCTCGGGAGAGCTCCTCACCGGGGAGCTGTTTTTT
. | many | TRBJ1-5 | TRBV28 | CASSFFPGLNQPQHF | TGTGCCAGCAGTTTCTTCCCAGGGCTTAATCAGCCCCAGCATTTT
. | few | TRBJ2-7 | TRBV12-3/TRBV12-4 | CASSPRARAPQYF | TGTGCCAGCAGTCCTAGGGCTAGGGCGCCGCAGTACTTC
TRBD1 | many | TRBJ1-4 | TRBV10-3 | CAISGTGVGEKLFF | TGTGCCATCAGTGGGACAGGGGTCGGCGAAAAACTGTTTTTT